A single TCR beta chain is shown here with its context. Its antigen is not known. The data originate from a study of cytomegalovirus exposure and HLA in healthy donors. Germline V gene lookup returns CDR1 SEHNR and CDR2 FQNEAQ (reference sequence). CDR3 size: 14 residues. V lost 2 bases, J lost 4 bases, and 4 bases stayed unmatched. Primers included in the PCR were 60 Vbeta and 13 Jbeta primers. The data were produced by immunoSEQ multiplex PCR, yet TCRdb's version contains in-frame clones alone and is incomplete. In the table there are approximately 200,000 clones, less than 90% of which are singletons. Overall study results and limits: The investigators catalogued some 150 TCR beta chains as cytomegalovirus-associated. Among the most significant clusters, several appeared linked to common viral pathogens in a later analysis.

The origin of this receptor is a boy younger than 18 in good health and CMV-seronegative. The sample was PBMCs. V usage is TRBV7-9 and J usage is TRBJ1-2; TRBD1 agrees at 7 bases. Here the CDR3 DNA reads TGTGCCAGCAGCTTAAAGGGGGCGGGCTATGGCTACACCTTC. Its translation is CASSLKGAGYGYTF.